Listed below are T cell receptor beta chains from one sample, sequenced in a study of blood T cell repertoires in COVID-19. Repertoires were generated with immunoSEQ multiplex PCR, while TCRdb's copy carries only in-frame clones and drops some. The table lists some 40,000 clones, 70% to 90% of them singletons. What was sequenced was peripheral blood. All receptors come from a man aged 65 to 79 with active COVID-19. The CDR3 runs from the conserved cysteine through the conserved F or W. The order of the fields is D gene, J gene, clone size, V gene, CDR3 protein, CDR3 DNA. The D gene is left open where the match is weak. A clone size is listed for some rows: how often the clone was seen (once, few, many), or a class if it is expanded.

D: NA
J: TRBJ1-1
size: NA
V: TRBV6-6
CDR3: CASSYSSPEAFF
DNA: TGTGCCAGCAGTTACTCCTCCCCTGAAGCTTTCTTT

D: TRBD1
J: TRBJ1-4
size: NA
V: TRBV18
CDR3: CASSPTPGQGRANEKLFF
DNA: TGTGCCAGCTCACCGACACCGGGACAGGGGAGGGCTAATGAAAAACTGTTTTTT

D: NA
J: TRBJ2-7
size: NA
V: TRBV27
CDR3: CASSPVTGFYEQYF
DNA: TGTGCCAGCAGTCCCGTGACAGGCTTCTACGAGCAGTACTTC

D: TRBD1
J: TRBJ1-3
size: NA
V: TRBV6-5
CDR3: CASRKDRDRGNTIYF
DNA: TGTGCCAGCAGGAAAGACAGGGACCGTGGAAACACCATATATTTT

D: NA
J: TRBJ1-1
size: few
V: TRBV19
CDR3: CASSISWRDTEAFF
DNA: TGTGCCAGTAGTATTAGTTGGCGGGACACTGAAGCTTTCTTT

D: TRBD2
J: TRBJ2-1
size: once
V: TRBV28
CDR3: CASSPRTSGVRLSYNEQFF
DNA: TGTGCCAGCAGTCCCCGGACTAGCGGGGTCCGTCTCTCCTACAATGAGCAGTTCTTC

D: NA
J: TRBJ1-2
size: NA
V: TRBV19
CDR3: CASRKFTANYGYTF
DNA: TGTGCCAGTAGGAAGTTTACAGCTAACTATGGCTACACCTTC

D: TRBD2
J: TRBJ2-4
size: NA
V: TRBV7-3
CDR3: CASSLAGVDKNIQYF
DNA: TGTGCCAGCAGCTTAGCGGGAGTTGACAAAAACATTCAGTACTTC

D: NA
J: TRBJ2-7
size: NA
V: TRBV11-2
CDR3: CASSLISGHRRTYEQYF
DNA: TGTGCCAGCAGCTTAATCTCGGGACACAGGAGGACCTACGAGCAGTACTTC

D: NA
J: TRBJ2-7
size: NA
V: TRBV7-9
CDR3: CASGGGGSMNEQYF
DNA: TGTGCCAGTGGGGGCGGCGGGAGTATGAACGAGCAGTACTTC

D: TRBD1
J: TRBJ1-6
size: NA
V: TRBV9
CDR3: CASSFGQGSSYNSPLHF
DNA: TGTGCCAGCAGCTTTGGACAGGGAAGCTCCTATAATTCACCCCTCCACTTT

D: TRBD2
J: TRBJ2-7
size: few
V: TRBV5-1
CDR3: CASGLAGEQYF
DNA: TGCGCCAGCGGACTAGCTGGCGAGCAGTACTTC

D: NA
J: TRBJ2-7
size: once
V: TRBV2
CDR3: CASNQVVGSPYEQYF
DNA: TGTGCCAGCAATCAGGTGGTTGGTTCCCCCTACGAGCAGTACTTC

D: NA
J: TRBJ2-3
size: NA
V: TRBV7-3
CDR3: CASSLTGGPRTDTQYF
DNA: TGTGCCAGCAGCTTAACTGGCGGTCCACGCACAGATACGCAGTATTTT

D: TRBD1
J: TRBJ1-2
size: NA
V: TRBV2
CDR3: CASSEAKTGWNGYTF
DNA: TGTGCCAGCAGTGAAGCGAAGACAGGGTGGAATGGCTACACCTTC

D: NA
J: TRBJ1-3
size: NA
V: TRBV5-1
CDR3: CASSSRPRGGIGTGNTIYF
DNA: TGCGCCAGCAGCTCCAGGCCAAGGGGAGGGATAGGAACTGGAAACACCATATATTTT

D: TRBD1
J: TRBJ2-5
size: NA
V: TRBV3-1/TRBV3-2
CDR3: CASSFQGAGETQYF
DNA: TGTGCCAGCAGCTTCCAGGGGGCGGGAGAGACCCAGTACTTC

D: NA
J: TRBJ2-1
size: NA
V: TRBV19
CDR3: CASSIVAGQGYNEQFF
DNA: TGTGCCAGTAGTATAGTCGCAGGGCAGGGCTACAATGAGCAGTTCTTC

D: TRBD2
J: TRBJ2-6
size: NA
V: TRBV5-1
CDR3: CASSSYREGVFSGANVLTF
DNA: TGCGCCAGCAGCTCCTATCGGGAGGGGGTATTCTCTGGGGCCAACGTCCTGACTTTC

D: NA
J: TRBJ1-1
size: NA
V: TRBV5-4
CDR3: CASSVKEGQRSEAFF
DNA: TGTGCCAGCAGCGTAAAGGAGGGCCAGCGTTCTGAAGCTTTCTTT

D: TRBD2
J: TRBJ2-7
size: NA
V: TRBV19
CDR3: CASSPGLAGGPGYEQYF
DNA: TGTGCCAGTAGTCCGGGACTAGCGGGGGGGCCGGGATACGAGCAGTACTTC

D: NA
J: TRBJ2-2
size: few
V: TRBV5-1
CDR3: CASSLVARTGELFF
DNA: TGCGCCAGCAGCTTGGTTGCGCGCACCGGGGAGCTGTTTTTT

D: NA
J: TRBJ2-3
size: NA
V: TRBV5-1
CDR3: CASSRGGGQADTQYF
DNA: TGCGCCAGCAGCCGAGGAGGTGGTCAGGCAGATACGCAGTATTTT

D: NA
J: TRBJ2-1
size: NA
V: TRBV7-6
CDR3: CASSPGLAYNEQFF
DNA: TGTGCCAGCAGCCCTGGACTTGCCTACAATGAGCAGTTCTTC

D: TRBD1
J: TRBJ2-3
size: NA
V: TRBV19
CDR3: CASSSPFRGTDTQYF
DNA: TGTGCCAGTAGTAGCCCCTTCAGGGGGACAGATACGCAGTATTTT

D: NA
J: TRBJ2-1
size: NA
V: TRBV2
CDR3: CASSLTGPYNEQFF
DNA: TGTGCCAGCAGTTTAACAGGGCCCTACAATGAGCAGTTCTTC

D: TRBD2
J: TRBJ2-5
size: few
V: TRBV15
CDR3: CATSWWVGGAQETQYF
DNA: TGTGCCACTTCTTGGTGGGTCGGGGGGGCCCAAGAGACCCAGTACTTC

D: NA
J: TRBJ2-1
size: NA
V: TRBV7-2
CDR3: CASSYGQTSYNEQFF
DNA: TGTGCCAGCAGCTACGGACAGACCTCCTACAATGAGCAGTTCTTC

D: NA
J: TRBJ1-1
size: NA
V: TRBV19
CDR3: CASSPRRTEAFF
DNA: TGTGCCAGTAGTCCCCGGAGGACTGAAGCTTTCTTT

D: TRBD2
J: TRBJ2-7
size: NA
V: TRBV10-3
CDR3: CAIRGTSGRGEQYF
DNA: TGTGCCATCAGGGGGACTAGCGGGAGAGGGGAGCAGTACTTC

D: TRBD2
J: TRBJ2-2
size: NA
V: TRBV19
CDR3: CASSIVWLAGGRTGELFF
DNA: TGTGCCAGTAGTATAGTTTGGCTAGCGGGAGGAAGGACCGGGGAGCTGTTTTTT

D: NA
J: TRBJ1-2
size: NA
V: TRBV7-2
CDR3: CASSLQGGHYGYTF
DNA: TGTGCCAGCAGCCTACAGGGTGGTCACTATGGCTACACCTTC

D: NA
J: TRBJ2-5
size: NA
V: TRBV13
CDR3: CASSLGQEETQYF
DNA: TGTGCCAGCAGCTTAGGGCAGGAAGAGACCCAGTACTTC

D: NA
J: TRBJ1-3
size: NA
V: TRBV5-1
CDR3: CASSLAGTVSGNTIYF
DNA: TGCGCCAGCAGCTTGGCAGGTACAGTCTCTGGAAACACCATATATTTT

D: NA
J: TRBJ1-3
size: NA
V: TRBV28
CDR3: CASSTPYISGNTIYF
DNA: TGTGCCAGCAGTACCCCTTACATCTCTGGAAACACCATATATTTT

D: NA
J: TRBJ1-1
size: NA
V: TRBV18
CDR3: CASSPMAGGWTGTEAFF
DNA: TGTGCCAGCTCACCAATGGCGGGGGGTTGGACGGGCACTGAAGCTTTCTTT

D: TRBD1
J: TRBJ2-7
size: NA
V: TRBV6-5
CDR3: CASKDRGLGEQYF
DNA: TGTGCCAGCAAAGACAGGGGGCTCGGGGAGCAGTACTTC

D: NA
J: TRBJ2-5
size: NA
V: TRBV7-3
CDR3: CASSLGGRRETQYF
DNA: TGTGCCAGCAGCTTGGGTGGGAGAAGAGAGACCCAGTACTTC

D: NA
J: TRBJ2-7
size: NA
V: TRBV18
CDR3: CASSPSSYEQYF
DNA: TGTGCCAGCTCACCCTCCTCCTACGAGCAGTACTTC

D: NA
J: TRBJ2-5
size: NA
V: TRBV7-9
CDR3: CASSYVGSQETQYF
DNA: TGTGCCAGCAGCTATGTCGGGTCCCAAGAGACCCAGTACTTC

D: NA
J: TRBJ2-3
size: NA
V: TRBV12-3/TRBV12-4
CDR3: CASSWRYTDTQYF
DNA: TGTGCCAGCAGTTGGCGGTACACAGATACGCAGTATTTT

D: NA
J: TRBJ2-2
size: NA
V: TRBV19
CDR3: CASSPSRGSTGELFF
DNA: TGTGCCAGTAGTCCCAGTAGGGGATCCACCGGGGAGCTGTTTTTT

D: NA
J: TRBJ1-3
size: once
V: TRBV28
CDR3: CASSLWWDTQAYIYF
DNA: TGTGCCAGCAGTTTATGGTGGGACACCCAGGCTTATATATATTTT

D: NA
J: TRBJ2-3
size: NA
V: TRBV4-1
CDR3: CASSHSPGSSTDTQYF
DNA: TGCGCCAGCAGCCACAGCCCGGGGTCTAGCACAGATACGCAGTATTTT

D: TRBD2
J: TRBJ2-5
size: NA
V: TRBV2
CDR3: CASSGTSGLAGETQYF
DNA: TGTGCCAGCAGTGGGACCTCGGGACTAGCGGGAGAGACCCAGTACTTC

D: TRBD1
J: TRBJ2-1
size: NA
V: TRBV19
CDR3: CASNTGTGIPHEQFF
DNA: TGTGCCAGTAACACCGGGACAGGGATACCCCATGAGCAGTTCTTC

D: TRBD1
J: TRBJ1-2
size: NA
V: TRBV7-9
CDR3: CASSFITGDGYTF
DNA: TGTGCCAGCAGCTTTATCACAGGGGACGGCTACACCTTC

D: NA
J: TRBJ2-7
size: NA
V: TRBV5-1
CDR3: CASSLDSATSAEQYF
DNA: TGCGCCAGCAGCCTGGACAGTGCCACCTCCGCCGAGCAGTACTTC

D: TRBD1
J: TRBJ2-5
size: NA
V: TRBV7-2
CDR3: CASSSTGNGETQYF
DNA: TGTGCCAGCAGCTCGACAGGGAACGGAGAGACCCAGTACTTC

D: TRBD1
J: TRBJ2-1
size: once
V: TRBV7-9
CDR3: CASSLNRGDNEQFF
DNA: TGTGCCAGCAGCTTAAACAGGGGAGACAATGAGCAGTTCTTC

D: TRBD1
J: TRBJ2-2
size: NA
V: TRBV11-2
CDR3: CASSLGQGVTGELFF
DNA: TGTGCCAGCAGCTTAGGACAGGGGGTAACCGGGGAGCTGTTTTTT

D: TRBD2
J: TRBJ2-2
size: NA
V: TRBV4-1
CDR3: CATRRAGVGAGELFF
DNA: TGCGCCACCAGGAGAGCGGGGGTAGGAGCCGGGGAGCTGTTTTTT

D: TRBD2
J: TRBJ2-2
size: NA
V: TRBV18
CDR3: CASSPPGGRGTGELFF
DNA: TGTGCCAGCTCACCACCCGGCGGGAGAGGCACCGGGGAGCTGTTTTTT